This entry features one T cell receptor beta chain sequence. This clonotype was detected ten times or more. Its antigen is still unknown. Base qualities were left out, and no much larger clone turns up one base away. The sample originates from a study of T cells after yellow fever vaccination (dated by TCRdb to between 2018 and 2020). For context, the study as a whole: The SMART-Seq v4 Ultra Low Input RNA kit was used to prepare libraries from fractions with low cell numbers. To follow T-cell clones before and after primary and booster YFV17D yellow fever vaccination, bulk TCR alpha and beta repertoires were sequenced over time. The cohort comprised two healthy male donors, one aged 18 to 29 and one aged 30 to 40 years. Blood was collected at multiple timepoints before and after primary and secondary immunization, and bulk PBMC replicates and cell subsets were isolated. What the work shows at the level of the full study, not this receptor alone: A small fraction of clonotypes showed up in both the CD4 and CD8 compartments, probably as a result of convergent recombination. The secondary T-cell response was weaker than the primary response but faster, peaking on day 5 instead of day 15. Computational filtering was required because FACS-sorted repertoires could contain abundant contaminating clonotypes from the bulk population. After the booster, most clones that had expanded after primary vaccination were detected again (roughly 95% of CD4 and around nine tenths of CD8), suggesting broad maintenance of memory. Because the study included only a couple of donors, the extent to which the findings can be generalized is limited.

Synthesis of TCR cDNA relied on 5'RACE template switching, a step that introduced a universal primer site along with unique molecular identifiers. Priming for cDNA synthesis came from both the TCR alpha and TCR beta constant segments. Libraries were amplified in two PCR steps, with sample barcodes and sequencing adapters added in the second step. Sequencing of the libraries was done on either Illumina HiSeq 2500 (2x100 bp) or NovaSeq (2x150 bp). The authors' pipeline ran thus. MIGEC handled demultiplexing of reads and collapsing into UMI consensus sequences, while MiXCR performed V(D)J alignment. Vaccine-responding clonotypes were identified with edgeR using replicate PBMC samples, with FDR below 0.01 and a log2 fold change above 5 up to day 15 being required. CD4 or CD8 identity was assigned to each bulk clonotype according to whether the clonotype was present at higher abundance in the sequenced CD4 repertoire or the sequenced CD8 repertoire. TCRdb applied fastp at Q25 and MiXCR to the public reads, then kept only in-frame beta chains. Every distinct CDR3 protein forms one entry, paired with its most common genes and DNA. Here the V and J calls rest on TCRdb's processing, not on the authors' analysis. This sample has fewer than 90,000 distinct CDR3 sequences in its table, and around 6.5% of those were observed once. About a third of the sample rests with the top ten.

The treatment or condition label for this specimen denotes: live attenuated yellow fever vaccine strain. A standard Ficoll-Paque protocol was used to isolate PBMCs from peripheral blood. CD4 and CD8 T-cell fractions were isolated with Dynabeads CD4 and CD8 positive selection kits. TriZol was used to extract RNA from bulk PBMCs, CD4 and CD8 fractions, and dextramer-positive and dextramer-negative fractions. Here the sequenced sample was CD8+ T cells sorted from PBMCs, taken around 5 days after the first yellow fever vaccination. The TCR originated in a man between 18 and 35 years old who received the YFV17D yellow fever vaccine.

The CDR3 has the sequence CASSLEAGGFQETQYF. The sequenced DNA is TGTGCCAGCAGCCTGGAAGCGGGGGGGTTCCAAGAGACCCAGTACTTC. This sequence uses TRBV11-2 and TRBJ2-5; 10 middle bases align to TRBD2. Here V drops 5 bases and J drops 1 base, and the junction holds 7 bases not matched to any gene. Per the germline V gene, SGHAT is the CDR1 and FQNNGV is the CDR2. The CDR3 holds 16 amino acids from the cysteine to the phenylalanine. Of all the DNA, just the CDR3 is kept, 48 bases in frame from base 1. The CDR3, completed at both ends by the reference TRBV11-2 and TRBJ2-5 genes, gives the full variable domain EAGVAQSPRYKIIEKRQSVAFWCNPISGHATLYWYQQILGQGPKLLIQFQNNGVVDDSQLPKDRFSAERLKGVDSTLKIQPAKLEDSAVYLCASSLEAGGFQETQYFGPGTRLLVL.